Below are 9 T cell receptor beta chains sequenced from a single sample in a study of cytomegalovirus exposure and HLA in healthy donors. Primers included in the PCR were 60 Vbeta and 13 Jbeta primers. Using immunoSEQ multiplex PCR, the repertoire was profiled, and TCRdb retains in-frame clones only, with some absent. Among under 200,000 clones, roughly 80% were seen once, and the ten largest hold 7% to 9%. The sample was PBMCs. Source of these receptors: a male donor in good health and CMV-seropositive.

The chain links TRBV27 to TRBJ1-4, with D perhaps TRBD1 (5 bases). There are 14 residues in the CDR3. CDR1 is MNHEY and CDR2 is SMNVEV in the germline V gene (reference sequence). Trimming stripped 5 bases from V and 0 bases from J, with 7 bases between. The chain's CDR3 is CASSGAATNEKLFF. In DNA form, the CDR3 reads TGTGCCAGCAGTGGGGCCGCAACTAATGAAAAACTGTTTTTT.

V gene TRBV4-1 combines with J gene TRBJ2-1, with D possibly TRBD1 on 6 matching bases. Trimming removed 0 bases from V and 1 base from J, with 10 bases in between. In germline, CDR1 is MGHRA, CDR2 YSYEKL. The CDR3 contains 16 residues. As DNA, the CDR3 is TGCGCCAGCAGCCAAGATTCGCAGGGGTCCTACAATGAGCAGTTCTTC. Its protein is CASSQDSQGSYNEQFF.

The table lists this clone with many counts. This rearrangement joins TRBV11-2 to TRBJ2-2; D is possibly TRBD1 (5 bases). Between the trimmed V and J ends, which lost 4 bases and 9 bases, there was a span of 12 bases. The CDR3 totals 13 residues. The V gene's germline CDR1 is SGHAT and CDR2 FQNNGV. CDR3 nucleotide sequence: TGTGCCAGCAGCTGGGAAAGGGGAAGGGAGCTGTTTTTT. This sequence encodes CASSWERGRELFF.

The rearrangement joins TRBV11-2 to TRBJ2-1, with D perhaps matching TRBD2 (5 bases). This CDR3 region has 13 residues. V dropped 5 bases and J dropped 6 bases, with 11 bases sitting between them. Germline CDR1 and CDR2: SGHAT and FQNNGV. CDR3 region: CASSTQGGNEQFF. CDR3 sequence (DNA): TGTGCCAGCAGCACCCAAGGAGGCAATGAGCAGTTCTTC. Full variable domain (rest looked up from reference TRBV11-2 and TRBJ2-1): EAGVAQSPRYKIIEKRQSVAFWCNPISGHATLYWYQQILGQGPKLLIQFQNNGVVDDSQLPKDRFSAERLKGVDSTLKIQPAKLEDSAVYLCASSTQGGNEQFFGPGTRLTVL.

The chain is built from TRBV10-3 and TRBJ2-3, with 10 nucleotides matching TRBD1. With 6 bases clipped from V and 4 bases from J, the junction kept 7 bases outside the gene matches. This CDR3 is 15 amino acids long. Per germline, CDR1 ENHRY and CDR2 SYGVKD. The CDR3 loop reads CAIRSDRGDADTQYF. In nucleotides, the CDR3 is TGTGCCATCAGATCGGACAGGGGGGACGCAGATACGCAGTATTTT.

The J gene is TRBJ1-1, the V gene TRBV7-9; D gene uncertain. The ends were cut back, 8 bases at V and 8 bases at J, with 15 bases in the middle. CDR3 size: 12 residues. CDR1 SEHNR and CDR2 FQNEAQ come from the germline V gene (reference sequence). CDR3: CASGLSPGEAFF. DNA for the CDR3: TGTGCCAGCGGACTCAGTCCAGGAGAAGCTTTCTTT.

This chain connects TRBV21-1 to TRBJ1-5; the table's D call of TRBD1 was not tested on the DNA. TRBV21-1 is reported as a pseudogene. This CDR3 region has 16 residues. The chain's CDR3 is CASSRGRDRDNQPQHF. Written as DNA, the CDR3 is TGTGCCAGCAGCCGCGGCCGGGACAGGGACAATCAGCCCCAGCATTTT.

The chain links TRBV5-6 to TRBJ1-1; 10 positions agree with TRBD1. This CDR3 is built from 14 residues. CDR1 SGHDT and CDR2 YYEEEE come from the germline V gene. Unmatched junction bases numbered 8, after V lost 1 base and J lost 11 bases. The DNA for the CDR3 is TGTGCCAGCAGCTTGAGACAGGGGGCTAATAAGGCTTTCTTT. Protein product: CASSLRQGANKAFF. Based on the CDR3 plus reference TRBV5-6 and TRBJ1-1, the full variable domain is DAGVTQSPTHLIKTRGQQVTLRCSPKSGHDTVSWYQQALGQGPQFIFQYYEEEERQRGNFPDRFSGHQFPNYSSELNVNALLLGDSALYLCASSLRQGANKAFFGQGTRLTVV.

This clone was found once. The V and J genes are TRBV10-2 and TRBJ1-5, with 7 bases that match TRBD1. The germline CDR1 and CDR2 sequences are WSHSY and SAAADI. V gave up 8 bases and J gave up 2 bases; unmatched junction bases: 0. The CDR3 covers 12 residues. CDR3 in DNA: TGCGCCAGCGGACAGGGCAATCAGCCCCAGCATTTT. Translated, it gives CASGQGNQPQHF.